The 4 T cell receptor beta chains below were found in one sample sequenced in a study of cytomegalovirus exposure and HLA in healthy donors (dated by TCRdb to about 2017). The protocol used for the library was the immunoSEQ multiplex PCR assay. A mixture of 60 forward primers for TCR Vbeta segments and 13 reverse primers for TCR Jbeta segments was used in the multiplex PCR. The immuneACCESS repertoire file appears here via TCRdb, limited to in-frame rearrangements. These files lack a portion of the clones; in checked studies, under half of the deficit traces to unresolved V genes, and the cause of the others is not known. In all, the sample holds 95,000 to 150,000 clones, and roughly 80% of those were seen once. The ten largest clones take up 2.1% of the sample. The source material was PBMCs. These receptors were obtained from a man under 40 in good health and CMV-seronegative.

This chain uses TRBV6-5 with TRBJ1-3, with no clear D. The germline CDR1 and CDR2 sequences are MNHEY and SVGAGI. V was clipped by 6 bases and J by 4 bases, with 10 bases between them. This CDR3 is built from 13 residues. The CDR3 region is CASSIQKGNTIYF. The CDR3 DNA follows: TGTGCCAGCAGCATACAAAAGGGAAACACCATATATTTT.

V usage is TRBV19 and J usage is TRBJ2-3; 13 nucleotides align to TRBD2. Germline CDR1 LNHDA, CDR2 SQIVND (reference sequence). Unmatched junction bases numbered 6, after V lost 5 bases and J lost 1 base. This CDR3 region has 17 residues. CDR3: CASSPRGLAGGTDTQYF. The CDR3 bases are TGTGCCAGTAGTCCGCGAGGACTAGCGGGGGGCACAGATACGCAGTATTTT.

This chain links TRBV27 with TRBJ1-4, with 7 bases matching TRBD1. The CDR3 runs to 16 residues. Trimming cost V 5 bases and J 0 bases; bases outside gene matches: 6. The germline V gene encodes CDR1 MNHEY and CDR2 SMNVEV (reference sequence). This CDR3 reads CASSPYGQATNEKLFF. CDR3 sequence (DNA): TGTGCCAGCAGTCCCTACGGACAGGCAACTAATGAAAAACTGTTTTTT.

The chain couples TRBV28 to TRBJ2-7, with D possibly matching TRBD1 (6 bases). CDR3 length: 13 amino acids. With 4 bases removed from V and 4 bases from J, the gap between germline ends came to 11 bases. CDR1 and CDR2 (germline): MDHEN, SYDVKM. CDR3 DNA: TGTGCCAGCAGTTCCCACAGGGTGTACGAGCAGTACTTC. Its protein product is CASSSHRVYEQYF.